These 23 T cell receptor beta chains share one sample of origin, sequenced in a study of response to subunit inactivated influenza vaccine. TCRdb re-called the RT-PCR reads with MiXCR, one entry per CDR3 protein. The sample consists of 200,000 to 300,000 distinct CDR3 sequences, over 9% of them appearing once. The sample here was non-naive T cells sorted from PBMCs, taken approximately 15 days before vaccination. The receptor set was obtained from a man aged 45 to 65 who received an inactivated influenza vaccine.

The chain links TRBV28 to TRBJ2-7; D is ambiguous. CDR1 and CDR2 from the germline V gene are MDHEN and SYDVKM. CDR3 length: 16 residues. The V end lost 3 bases, the J end lost 0 bases, and 15 bases lay between the germline ends. The CDR3 reads CASSFMGSGVSYEQYF. For the CDR3, the DNA is TGTGCCAGCAGTTTTATGGGATCAGGAGTCTCCTACGAGCAGTACTTC.

The V and J genes are TRBV19 and TRBJ2-7; perhaps TRBD1 as D (5 bases). CDR1 and CDR2 (germline): LNHDA, SQIVND (reference sequence). The CDR3 has 13 amino acids. V was shortened by 10 bases and J by 7 bases, with 20 bases between the two germline ends. The CDR3 is CATKDTFDGEQYF. CDR3 sequence (DNA): TGTGCCACCAAGGACACCTTCGATGGGGAGCAGTACTTC.

This clonotype showed up just a few times. The rearrangement uses TRBV28 and TRBJ2-6, with unresolved D. Germline CDR1 and CDR2: MDHEN and SYDVKM. Trimming pared 5 bases from V and 0 bases from J, leaving 11 bases between. This CDR3 comprises 16 residues. The CDR3 loop reads CASSPLIHSGANVLTF. DNA for the CDR3: TGTGCCAGCAGTCCTCTGATACACTCTGGGGCCAACGTCCTGACTTTC.

The V and J genes are TRBV7-9 and TRBJ1-5; TRBD1 might be the D (6 bases). Germline V gene sequence: CDR1 SEHNR, CDR2 FQNEAQ (reference sequence). Trimming took 5 bases from V and 4 from J, leaving 15 bases between them. The CDR3 consists of 15 residues. The CDR3 protein is CASSSDQGKNQPQHF. The CDR3 DNA sequence: TGTGCCAGCAGCAGTGATCAGGGGAAGAATCAGCCCCAGCATTTT.

This clonotype was detected a few times. The chain combines TRBV6-5 with TRBJ1-2; the D is unclear. There are 13 residues in the CDR3. The germline V gene has CDR1 MNHEY and CDR2 SVGAGI. Trimming stripped 2 bases from V and 4 bases from J, with 8 bases between. CDR3 residues: CASSYGSTYGYTF. The CDR3 coding sequence is TGTGCCAGCAGTTACGGGTCAACCTATGGCTACACCTTC.

J is TRBJ2-6 and V is TRBV10-3, with D uncertain. V was pared by 0 bases and J by 3 bases, with 3 bases between. The CDR3 spans 14 residues. Germline V gene sequence: CDR1 ENHRY, CDR2 SYGVKD. The CDR3 protein is CAISESGGANVLTF. The CDR3 DNA sequence: TGTGCCATCAGTGAGTCTGGTGGGGCCAACGTCCTGACTTTC.

This clonotype has only a few counts. The chain couples TRBV7-3 to TRBJ2-7; perhaps TRBD1 as D (6 bases). Germline assignment: CDR1 SGHTA and CDR2 FQGTGA. V lost 5 bases to trimming and J lost 7 bases, with 18 bases between them. The CDR3 contains 14 residues. The CDR3 DNA reads as TGTGCCAGCAGCCCCCGAGGACAGCTATCAGAGCAGTACTTC. Translated, it gives CASSPRGQLSEQYF.

A few counts support this clonotype. The V call is TRBV12-3 or TRBV12-4, the J call TRBJ2-1; 8 positions agree with TRBD1. This CDR3 has 12 residues. V was clipped by 5 bases and J by 9 bases; unmatched bases: 3. The CDR3 sequence is CASSAGGLEQFF. The CDR3 DNA reads as TGTGCCAGCAGTGCAGGGGGCCTTGAGCAGTTCTTC.

This chain joins TRBV6-1 and TRBJ2-7; TRBD1 matches at 10 bases. J was trimmed by 7 bases and V by 5 bases; bases with no gene match: 8. The germline V gene encodes CDR1 MNHNS and CDR2 SASEGT. The CDR3 length is 14 residues. The CDR3: CASSPAGQGFEQYF. The CDR3 coding sequence is TGTGCCAGCAGTCCTGCGGGACAGGGGTTTGAGCAGTACTTC.

This clonotype was seen more than once but under ten times. The rearrangement links TRBV15 to TRBJ1-1; possible D gene TRBD1, 5 bases. From germline, CDR1 is LNHNV and CDR2 YYDKDF (reference sequence). Deletions cut 9 bases from V and 0 bases from J, with 11 bases between. This CDR3 has 13 amino acids. In DNA, the CDR3 is TGTGCCACGGGACGGGTGATGAACACTGAAGCTTTCTTT. It is translated as CATGRVMNTEAFF.

The chain employs TRBV7-2 and TRBJ1-2; TRBD1 agrees at 7 bases. Unmatched junction bases numbered 10, after V lost 5 bases and J lost 4 bases. Germline CDR1 and CDR2: SGHTA and FQGNSA. CDR3 size: 15 residues. In DNA form, the CDR3 reads TGTGCCAGCAGCCGGGACAGCAGGGAGCCCTATGGCTACACCTTC. This translates into CASSRDSREPYGYTF.

This clonotype has just a few counts. The V and J genes are TRBV25-1 and TRBJ2-5; the match to TRBD2 covers 14 bases. Germline trimming cut 1 base from V and 0 bases from J; bases unmatched to any gene: 13. Germline V CDR1 and CDR2: MGHDK, SYGVNS. This CDR3 region has 21 residues. The DNA of the CDR3 is TGTGCCAGCAGTGAATTGGGAGAGACTAGCGGGAGGGAAGAGTACCAAGAGACCCAGTACTTC. This encodes CASSELGETSGREEYQETQYF.

This clonotype was counted many times. The rearrangement links TRBV4-1 to TRBJ1-6; no clear D. CDR3 length: 19 residues. Trimming shortened V by 0 bases and J by 1 base, and 16 bases separated the two germline ends. CDR1 is MGHRA and CDR2 is YSYEKL in the germline V gene. CDR3 in DNA: TGCGCCAGCAGCCAAGATCGACGGATGCCCAGGTCCTATAATTCACCCCTCCACTTT. Translation: CASSQDRRMPRSYNSPLHF.

This clonotype was found many times. The gene calls are TRBV21-1 and TRBJ1-5. TRBV21-1 is a known pseudogene. The CDR3 contains 15 residues. DNA of the CDR3: TGTGCCAGCGACGTCGGGGGGGGTTTCAATCAGCCCCAGCATTTT. As protein: CASDVGGGFNQPQHF.

A few counts support this clonotype. The rearrangement joins TRBV7-3 to TRBJ2-3; no definite D call. The CDR3 loop spans 13 amino acids. V was shortened by 4 bases and J by 4 bases, with 9 bases between the two germline ends. The germline gives CDR1 SGHTA, CDR2 FQGTGA. The CDR3 protein is CASSWNAADTQYF. The CDR3 bases are TGTGCCAGCAGCTGGAACGCAGCAGATACGCAGTATTTT.

J is TRBJ2-7 and V is TRBV6-1, with 8 bases that match TRBD2. There are 15 residues in the CDR3. The germline CDR1 and CDR2 sequences are MNHNS and SASEGT. The trim removed 8 bases at V and 1 base at J, leaving 10 bases unmatched. The CDR3 sequence: CASPGGGQESYEQYF. CDR3 sequence (DNA): TGTGCCAGCCCCGGGGGGGGACAAGAGTCCTACGAGCAGTACTTC.

This clonotype was seen only a few times. The genes are TRBV28 and TRBJ1-1, with D maybe TRBD1 (5 bases). The CDR3 totals 12 residues. Trimming took off 7 bases at V and 9 bases at J, with 15 bases between the two ends. The germline V gene encodes CDR1 MDHEN and CDR2 SYDVKM. CDR3 nucleotides: TGTGCCAGCACCGCAGGGCCGGCCAAAGCTTTCTTT. This gives the protein CASTAGPAKAFF.

This clonotype was seen a handful of times. The chain links TRBV3-1 to TRBJ1-5; D is undetermined. This CDR3 is built from 14 residues. From germline, CDR1 is LGHDT and CDR2 YNNKEL (reference sequence). Trimming left V 5 bases short and J 4 bases short, with 12 bases between. The CDR3 is CASSAGLTNQPQHF. CDR3 coding DNA: TGTGCCAGCAGCGCCGGACTGACGAATCAGCCCCAGCATTTT.

This clonotype was picked up a small number of times. The chain joins TRBV2 to TRBJ1-4, with D perhaps TRBD1 (5 bases). The CDR3 contains 15 residues. Trimming took off 1 base at V and 8 bases at J, with 14 bases between the two ends. Germline V gene lookup returns CDR1 SNHLY and CDR2 FYNNEI. The CDR3 loop reads CASSEEGRLGEKLFF. The CDR3 DNA reads as TGTGCCAGCAGTGAAGAGGGGCGTCTAGGGGAAAAACTGTTTTTT.

This clonotype was recorded a few times. This chain connects TRBV2 to TRBJ2-1; 12 nucleotides align to TRBD2. V lost 4 bases to trimming and J lost 2 bases; unmatched junction nucleotides: 12. The germline gives CDR1 SNHLY, CDR2 FYNNEI. The CDR3 loop spans 19 amino acids. The chain's CDR3 is CASSGTSGERGRPYNEQFF. In DNA form, the CDR3 reads TGTGCCAGCAGTGGGACTAGCGGGGAGCGCGGAAGACCCTACAATGAGCAGTTCTTC.

The rearrangement uses TRBV18 and TRBJ2-1; D is unresolved. V shed 8 bases and J shed 5 bases, with 13 bases lying between them. CDR1 is KGHSH and CDR2 is LQKENI in the germline V gene. The CDR3 spans 13 residues. CDR3 loop: CASQKERDNEQFF. For the CDR3, the DNA is TGTGCCAGCCAAAAGGAACGGGACAATGAGCAGTTCTTC.

This clonotype was counted a few times. The chain has TRBV4-2 and TRBJ2-7; the match to TRBD2 covers 10 bases. Germline-derived CDR1 and CDR2 are LGHNA and YNFKEQ. This CDR3 has 17 residues. The trim removed 0 bases at V and 2 bases at J, leaving 7 bases unmatched. The CDR3 nucleotides are TGTGCCAGCAGCCAAGAGGGGTCTAGCGGGGGCGCCTACGAGCAGTACTTC. Amino acid sequence: CASSQEGSSGGAYEQYF.

The V gene is TRBV9, the J gene TRBJ2-3, with TRBD1 matching over 9 bases. Trimming cost V 0 bases and J 4 bases; bases outside gene matches: 6. The CDR3 has 16 amino acids. Germline assignment: CDR1 SGDLS and CDR2 YYNGEE. The CDR3 DNA reads as TGTGCCAGCAGCGTAGGGACAGGGGCCCCTTCAGATACGCAGTATTTT. This encodes CASSVGTGAPSDTQYF.